Presented here are 6 T cell receptor beta chains from one specimen sequenced in a study of blood T cell repertoires in COVID-19 (dated by TCRdb to the early 2020s). To prepare the library, the immunoSEQ multiplex PCR assay was applied. TCRdb took over this immuneACCESS table, retaining in-frame rearrangements with V and J assigned. Such tables are incomplete; in checked studies, under half of the missing clones stem from an unresolved V gene, and the remainder is unexplained. This sample holds more than 25,000 clones; roughly 84% were observed only once. In total, the top ten clones hold over 20% of the sample. Specimen: peripheral blood. These receptors came from a human donor in a cohort sampled during active COVID-19.

This sequence joins TRBV7-8 and TRBJ2-1; 11 bases agree with TRBD2. This CDR3 region has 16 residues. V trimming: 5 bases; J trimming: 5 bases; junction bases outside the gene matches: 8. Germline assignment: CDR1 SGHVS and CDR2 FQNEAQ. This CDR3 is CASSVSSGGYHNEQFF. CDR3 in DNA: TGTGCCAGCAGCGTATCTAGCGGGGGGTACCACAATGAGCAGTTCTTC.

This clone appeared a few times. The genes are TRBV28 and TRBJ2-5, with D perhaps matching TRBD1 (7 bases). This CDR3 has 17 amino acids. Germline lookup yields CDR1 MDHEN and CDR2 SYDVKM. The V and J ends lost 8 bases and 0 bases respectively, with 22 bases between them. The CDR3 DNA reads as TGTGCCAGCCTTGAAAAAGTGCAGGGGGGCTACCAAGAGACCCAGTACTTC. This gives the protein CASLEKVQGGYQETQYF.

The chain joins TRBV10-2 to TRBJ2-7; 7 bases are shared with TRBD1. The CDR3 covers 14 residues. The V and J ends lost 6 bases and 1 base, in that order; junction bases with no gene match: 6. From germline, CDR1 is WSHSY and CDR2 SAAADI. The CDR3 protein is CASRSTGTSYEQYF. The CDR3 DNA reads TGCGCCAGCAGGTCGACAGGGACATCCTACGAGCAGTACTTC.

The rearrangement joins TRBV30 to TRBJ1-6; tentatively, D is TRBD1 (6 bases). Trimming removed 0 bases at V and 13 bases at J, with 16 bases between. Germline loops: CDR1 GTSNPN, CDR2 SVGIG (reference sequence). The CDR3 is 14 residues long. CDR3 loop: CAWSVGQPASPLHF. CDR3 bases: TGTGCCTGGAGTGTTGGACAGCCGGCCTCCCCCCTCCACTTT.

The chain has TRBV3-1 (or the pseudogene TRBV3-2) and TRBJ2-7, with 7 bases matching TRBD1. V lost 6 bases, J lost 5 bases, and 13 bases stayed unmatched. This CDR3 contains 15 residues. Germline CDR1 is LGHDT and CDR2 is YNNKEL (reference sequence). The CDR3 sequence is CASSRTTGWVDEQYF. DNA for the CDR3: TGTGCCAGCAGTCGGACGACAGGGTGGGTAGACGAGCAGTACTTC.

This clone came up once. This rearrangement joins TRBV4-1 to TRBJ2-6, with 7 bases fitting TRBD2. The length of the CDR3 is 22 residues. With 3 bases clipped from V and 0 bases from J, the junction kept 20 bases outside the gene matches. Germline CDR1 MGHRA, CDR2 YSYEKL. CDR3: CASSHRRAALAARPSGANVLTF. In DNA form, the CDR3 reads TGCGCCAGCAGCCACCGGCGCGCGGCTCTAGCGGCGAGACCCTCTGGGGCCAACGTCCTGACTTTC.